Below are 25 T cell receptor beta chains sequenced from a single sample in a study of shared clonotypes between healthy human individuals. Profiling relied on immunoSEQ multiplex PCR, and the TCRdb table lists in-frame clones only, not all of them. The table shows some 95,000 clones, with under 70% occurring only once. The sequenced sample was memory CD8+ T cells sorted from blood. Subset given: CD45RO+ cells pooled with CCR7-negative TemRA cells. The source of these receptors is a man aged 25-45 years in good health.

CDR3 region: CASSQDSGGSGNTIYF. The CDR3 DNA reads as TGCGCCAGCAGCCAAGATTCTGGCGGCTCTGGAAACACCATATATTTT. V gene TRBV4-3 combines with J gene TRBJ1-3, with D hard to call. V was cut by 0 bases and J by 0 bases, with 9 bases left in between. Germline-derived CDR1 and CDR2 are LGHNA and YSLEER. There are 16 residues in the CDR3.

V gene TRBV5-1 combines with J gene TRBJ2-3; D unresolved. This CDR3 region has 12 residues. Germline CDR1 and CDR2: SGHRS and YFSETQ. The germline V and J ends were trimmed by 3 bases and 5 bases, with 7 bases remaining between them. CDR3 sequence reads: CASSSGKDTQYF. CDR3 nucleotide sequence: TGCGCCAGCAGCTCCGGAAAAGATACGCAGTATTTT. The entire variable domain, with the rest obtained from reference TRBV5-1 and TRBJ2-3, is as follows: KAGVTQTPRYLIKTRGQQVTLSCSPISGHRSVSWYQQTPGQGLQFLFEYFSETQRNKGNFPGRFSGRQFSNSRSEMNVSTLELGDSALYLCASSSGKDTQYFGPGTRLTVL.

The chain uses TRBV6-1 and TRBJ2-2; unclear D gene. V was clipped by 7 bases and J by 6 bases, with 15 bases between them. The CDR3 contains 14 residues. Germline CDR1 is MNHNS and CDR2 is SASEGT. The CDR3 DNA sequence: TGTGCCAGCAAAAAAGACTTAGGTCCCGGGGAGCTGTTTTTT. It yields the protein CASKKDLGPGELFF.

The rearrangement uses TRBV7-2 and TRBJ1-2; D perhaps matches TRBD1 (5 bases). Germline loops: CDR1 SGHTA, CDR2 FQGNSA. CDR3 length: 14 amino acids. V was clipped by 1 base and J by 8 bases, with 14 bases between them. CDR3 protein: CASSLGGDRRGYTF. CDR3 coding DNA: TGTGCCAGCAGCTTAGGGGGGGACCGTAGGGGCTACACCTTC. Using reference TRBV7-2 and TRBJ1-2 for the parts outside the CDR3, the full variable domain is GAGVSQSPSNKVTEKGKDVELRCDPISGHTALYWYRQSLGQGLEFLIYFQGNSAPDKSGLPSDRFSAERTGGSVSTLTIQRTQQEDSAVYLCASSLGGDRRGYTFGSGTRLTVV.

The chain has TRBV29-1 and TRBJ2-1; D is unresolved. There are 14 residues in the CDR3. Trimming removed 6 bases at V and 0 bases at J, with 12 bases between. Germline loops: CDR1 SQVTM, CDR2 ANQGSEA. CDR3 sequence (DNA): TGCAGCGTCAGACTGAAGAGCTCCTACAATGAGCAGTTCTTC. It is translated as CSVRLKSSYNEQFF.

This clone was recorded a few times. Other nucleotide sequences from this sample produce the same CDR3. J is TRBJ2-7 and V is TRBV28, with D maybe TRBD1 (5 bases). CDR1 MDHEN and CDR2 SYDVKM come from the germline V gene. CDR3 length: 12 residues. The V end lost 7 bases, the J end lost 0 bases, and 7 bases lay between the germline ends. The CDR3 nucleotides are TGTGCCAGCACCGACAGCTCCTACGAGCAGTACTTC. Protein sequence: CASTDSSYEQYF. Using reference TRBV28 and TRBJ2-7 for the parts outside the CDR3, the full variable domain is DVKVTQSSRYLVKRTGEKVFLECVQDMDHENMFWYRQDPGLGLRLIYFSYDVKMKEKGDIPEGYSVSREKKERFSLILESASTNQTSMYLCASTDSSYEQYFGPGTRLTVT.

This clone was seen just once. V usage is TRBV6-4 and J usage is TRBJ2-4, with TRBD1 as a possible D gene (5 bases). V dropped 2 bases and J dropped 7 bases, with 9 bases sitting between them. The germline V gene encodes CDR1 MRHNA and CDR2 SNTAGT. There are 13 residues in the CDR3. CDR3 protein: CASSDLQENIQYF. DNA of the CDR3: TGTGCCAGCAGTGACCTACAGGAGAACATTCAGTACTTC.

The chain joins TRBV11-1 to TRBJ2-1; D not certain. Germline V gene data show CDR1 as SGHAT and CDR2 as FQDESV (reference sequence). V lost 0 bases to trimming and J lost 6 bases, with 6 bases between them. The CDR3 consists of 13 residues. In nucleotides, the CDR3 is TGTGCCAGCAGCTTAGCGTGGTTCAATGAGCAGTTCTTC. This encodes CASSLAWFNEQFF.

This clone was counted between two and nine times. This chain uses TRBV28 with TRBJ2-2, with no clear D. The CDR3 consists of 14 residues. The germline V and J ends were trimmed by 3 bases and 2 bases, with 7 bases remaining between them. Germline CDR1 reads MDHEN; CDR2 reads SYDVKM. For the CDR3, the DNA is TGTGCCAGCAGTTTGTTGGTTAACACCGGGGAGCTGTTTTTT. Amino acids: CASSLLVNTGELFF.

The chain uses TRBV11-1 and TRBJ2-3; TRBD2 aligns across 13 bases. The CDR3 sequence is 17 residues long. Trimming cost V 5 bases and J 7 bases; bases outside gene matches: 12. The germline V gene has CDR1 SGHAT and CDR2 FQDESV (reference sequence). CDR3 nucleotides: TGTGCCAGCAGCCCTAGTGGGACTAGCGGGATTCGGAATACGCAGTATTTT. Protein product: CASSPSGTSGIRNTQYF. Looking up the rest from reference TRBV11-1 and TRBJ2-3 gives the full variable domain: EAEVAQSPRYKITEKSQAVAFWCDPISGHATLYWYRQILGQGPELLVQFQDESVVDDSQLPKDRFSAERLKGVDSTLKIQPAELGDSAMYLCASSPSGTSGIRNTQYFGPGTRLTVL.

The genes are TRBV11-3 and TRBJ2-7, with D maybe TRBD2 (5 bases). Germline CDR1 reads SGHNT; CDR2 reads YENEEA. This CDR3 has 13 amino acids. Trimming cost V 4 bases and J 0 bases, with 7 bases left between them. CDR3 coding DNA: TGTGCCAGCAGCTCGGGGAGCTCCTACGAGCAGTACTTC. This codes for CASSSGSSYEQYF.

This clone has only one observation. The chain is built from TRBV5-1 and TRBJ2-6; no firm D call. Trimming removed 4 bases from V and 2 bases from J, with 7 bases in between. The CDR3 sequence is 14 residues long. Germline CDR1 and CDR2: SGHRS and YFSETQ. The CDR3 coding sequence is TGCGCCAGCAGCCCCACCGCTGGGGCCAACGTCCTGACTTTC. The encoded protein is CASSPTAGANVLTF. Drawing the rest from reference TRBV5-1 and TRBJ2-6, the complete variable domain is KAGVTQTPRYLIKTRGQQVTLSCSPISGHRSVSWYQQTPGQGLQFLFEYFSETQRNKGNFPGRFSGRQFSNSRSEMNVSTLELGDSALYLCASSPTAGANVLTFGAGSRLTVL.

This sequence joins TRBV5-1 and TRBJ2-5, with a weak D call TRBD2 (6 bases). V lost 4 bases, J lost 2 bases, and 12 bases lay in between. The germline V gene has CDR1 SGHRS and CDR2 YFSETQ. This CDR3 has 14 residues. CDR3 in DNA: TGCGCCAGCAGCCCCCACGGGGGTCAAGAGACCCAGTACTTC. As protein: CASSPHGGQETQYF.

The V gene is TRBV6-4, the J gene TRBJ2-3, with 8 bases aligning to TRBD2. CDR1 MRHNA and CDR2 SNTAGT come from the germline V gene. The CDR3 runs to 14 residues. After removal of 6 bases from V and 2 bases from J, the junction contained 4 bases not matched to a gene. CDR3: CASSRGGYTDTQYF. CDR3 in DNA: TGTGCCAGCAGCCGCGGGGGGTACACAGATACGCAGTATTTT.

There are many counts of this clone. The chain carries TRBV6-6 and TRBJ2-5; no firm D call. Germline loops: CDR1 MNHNY, CDR2 SVGAGI (reference sequence). The CDR3 length is 12 residues. Trimming took off 2 bases at V and 14 bases at J, with 15 bases between the two ends. The CDR3 loop is CASSYAPPLLYF. DNA for the CDR3: TGTGCCAGCAGTTACGCCCCCCCGCTCCTATACTTC.

The rearrangement links TRBV14 to TRBJ2-1; 13 nucleotides align to TRBD2. V lost 1 base and J lost 3; bases outside the gene matches: 3. Germline CDR1 SGHDN, CDR2 FVKESK. The length of the CDR3 is 17 residues. CDR3 amino acids: CASSQVTSGRIYNEQFF. In DNA form, the CDR3 reads TGTGCCAGCAGCCAAGTGACTAGCGGGAGGATCTACAATGAGCAGTTCTTC.

V gene TRBV11-2 combines with J gene TRBJ2-5; D not certain. CDR1 and CDR2 (germline): SGHAT, FQNNGV. Trimming shortened V by 5 bases and J by 4 bases, and 26 bases separated the two germline ends. The CDR3 sequence is 18 residues long. CDR3 coding DNA: TGTGCCAGCAGCCTCACGGATTACCGGGCTAAGAGGTCAGAGACCCAGTACTTC. Its translation: CASSLTDYRAKRSETQYF.

This clone was picked up a small number of times. This chain connects TRBV5-6 to TRBJ1-2, with D perhaps TRBD1 (5 bases). V dropped 0 bases and J dropped 8 bases, with 11 bases sitting between them. This CDR3 is built from 13 residues. CDR1 is SGHDT and CDR2 is YYEEEE in the germline V gene. CDR3 nucleotides: TGTGCCAGCAGCTTGGGGGGACCTCTGGGCTACACCTTC. This gives the protein CASSLGGPLGYTF.

J is TRBJ2-7 and V is TRBV6-1; no clear D. The ends were cut back, 1 base at V and 3 bases at J, with 4 bases in the middle. CDR1 is MNHNS and CDR2 is SASEGT in the germline V gene. The CDR3 covers 12 residues. CDR3 protein: CASSEGGYEQYF. In DNA form, the CDR3 reads TGTGCCAGCAGTGAAGGCGGCTACGAGCAGTACTTC.

This sequence joins TRBV7-8 and TRBJ1-1; D is unclear. CDR1 and CDR2 from the germline V gene are SGHVS and FQNEAQ. CDR3 length: 13 residues. Trimming took off 4 bases at V and 2 bases at J, with 8 bases between the two ends. CDR3 sequence (DNA): TGTGCCAGCAGCTCCAGAGACAACACTGAAGCTTTCTTT. Translation gives CASSSRDNTEAFF.

This clone has a single count. The CDR3 nucleotides read TGTGCCAGTAGTACCTCTAACAGGGCTCCCCCCTACGAGCAGTACTTC. It is translated as CASSTSNRAPPYEQYF. This chain connects TRBV19 to TRBJ2-7, with D tentatively TRBD1 (6 bases). The germline CDR1 and CDR2 sequences are LNHDA and SQIVND (reference sequence). The CDR3 is 16 amino acids. Trimming stripped 4 bases from V and 2 bases from J, with 18 bases between.

The chain couples TRBV7-8 to TRBJ1-3, with 8 nucleotides matching TRBD1. The CDR3 is 14 residues long. From germline, CDR1 is SGHVS and CDR2 FQNEAQ. The junction had 4 bases not matched to a gene; V was cut back by 4 bases and J by 5 bases. This CDR3 is CASSSDRARNTIYF. CDR3 in DNA: TGTGCCAGCAGCTCGGACAGGGCTAGAAACACCATATATTTT. Looking up the rest from reference TRBV7-8 and TRBJ1-3 gives the full variable domain: GAGVSQSPRYKVAKRGQDVALRCDPISGHVSLFWYQQALGQGPEFLTYFQNEAQLDKSGLPSDRFFAERPEGSVSTLKIQRTQQEDSAVYLCASSSDRARNTIYFGEGSWLTVV.

The DNA for the CDR3 is TGTGCCAGCAGCGCGGACAGCCTAAGCAATCAGCCCCAGCATTTT. It is translated as CASSADSLSNQPQHF. The chain joins TRBV9 to TRBJ1-5, with a weak D call TRBD1 (6 bases). V was trimmed by 3 bases and J by 1 base, leaving 11 bases between them. CDR1 and CDR2 (germline): SGDLS, YYNGEE. This CDR3 contains 15 residues.

This sequence joins TRBV13 and TRBJ1-4; 8 nucleotides align to TRBD1. This CDR3 has 19 residues. Trimming cost V 2 bases and J 2 bases; bases outside gene matches: 13. Per germline, CDR1 PRHDT and CDR2 FYEKMQ (reference sequence). CDR3 sequence reads: CASSLYSGGRGDTNEKLFF. The CDR3 DNA reads as TGTGCCAGCAGCTTATATTCAGGGGGCCGCGGAGATACTAATGAAAAACTGTTTTTT.

Points on this clone: This specimen includes other DNA sequences encoding the same CDR3. The rearrangement links TRBV27 to TRBJ2-7, with D tentatively TRBD1 or TRBD2 (5 bases each). Trimming left V 2 bases short and J 2 bases short, with 7 bases between. The germline V gene has CDR1 MNHEY and CDR2 SMNVEV (reference sequence). The length of the CDR3 is 13 residues. This CDR3 is CASSLTGPYEQYF. The CDR3 DNA follows: TGTGCCAGCAGTTTAACGGGACCCTACGAGCAGTACTTC.